This T cell receptor beta chain was captured by sequencing in a study of cytomegalovirus exposure and HLA in healthy donors. Broader study findings: Rarity held for most TCR sequences, but there were some public TCRs that occurred in many donors. The authors listed 164 TCR beta chains as cytomegalovirus-associated.

Worth noting for this clone: Its antigen is undetermined.

The CDR3 has 14 amino acids. V was trimmed by 6 bases and J by 3 bases, leaving 15 bases between them. The germline V gene encodes CDR1 MNHEY and CDR2 SVGAGI. The method was immunoSEQ multiplex PCR; TCRdb's version includes in-frame clones alone and lacks a portion of them. The table records 110,000 to 150,000 clones, approximately 94% of them present only once. Donors were drawn from the roughly 120-subject validation cohort, separate from the approximately 670-subject first cohort. V is TRBV6-5 and J is TRBJ2-7; D is ambiguous. The clonotype was recovered from a man aged 18 to 29 in good health and CMV-seropositive. Sequences were obtained from PBMCs. The CDR3 here is CASSKHQTNYEQYF. CDR3 in DNA: TGTGCCAGCAGCAAACACCAAACCAACTACGAGCAGTACTTC.